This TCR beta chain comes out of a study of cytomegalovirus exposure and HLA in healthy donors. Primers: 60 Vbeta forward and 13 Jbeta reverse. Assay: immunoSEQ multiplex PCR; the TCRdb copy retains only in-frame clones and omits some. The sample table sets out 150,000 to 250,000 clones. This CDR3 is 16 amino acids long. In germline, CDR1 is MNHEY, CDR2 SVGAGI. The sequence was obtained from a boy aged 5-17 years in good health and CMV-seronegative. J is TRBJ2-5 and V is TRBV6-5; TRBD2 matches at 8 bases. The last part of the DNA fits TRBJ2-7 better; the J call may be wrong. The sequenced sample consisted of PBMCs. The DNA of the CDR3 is TGTGCCAGCAGTTACTCCTCTACGGGGGGGTCCTACGAGCAGTACTTC. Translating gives CASSYSSTGGSYEQYF.